These 2 T cell receptor beta chains were sequenced from one sample in a study of cytomegalovirus exposure and HLA in healthy donors. The PCR employed 60 Vbeta primers together with 13 Jbeta primers. Assay used: immunoSEQ multiplex PCR; TCRdb lists only in-frame clones, some missing. The data contain 70,000 to 95,000 clones, approximately 80% of them singletons. The sample consisted of PBMCs. The receptors stem from a man younger than 35 in good health and CMV-seronegative.

The chain carries TRBV2 and TRBJ2-5, with D perhaps TRBD1 (6 bases). V gave up 4 bases and J gave up 0 bases, with 12 bases separating them. This CDR3 comprises 15 residues. CDR1 SNHLY and CDR2 FYNNEI come from the germline V gene. The CDR3 loop is CASSGGRGYQETQYF. DNA for the CDR3: TGTGCCAGCAGTGGCGGTAGGGGGTACCAAGAGACCCAGTACTTC.

This chain joins TRBV7-2 and TRBJ2-3; 7 nucleotides align to TRBD2. The germline CDR1 and CDR2 sequences are SGHTA and FQGNSA. V lost 4 bases, J lost 2 bases, and 6 bases stayed unmatched. The CDR3 consists of 15 residues. The CDR3 DNA follows: TGTGCCAGCAGCTCGCAGCGGGGTATCACAGATACGCAGTATTTT. It encodes CASSSQRGITDTQYF.